This T cell receptor (beta chain) was sequenced during a study of identical twins. Donors were all healthy Caucasians. V shed 5 bases and J shed 3 bases, with 17 bases lying between them. The germline V gene encodes CDR1 SGHVS and CDR2 FNYEAQ. The CDR3 has 15 residues. There are a few counts of this clonotype. Template switching created a universal primer site, and the cDNA included unique molecular identifiers. TCRdb fed the 5' RACE reads into MiXCR, producing one record per CDR3 protein. The data contain some 500,000 distinct CDR3 sequences, just under 10% of them seen just once; the ten biggest clones take up around 3.1%. The same sample was also used in a study of yellow fever vaccine responses in identical twins.

Sequenced material: PBMCs. The clonotype was recovered from a woman aged 18-35 years in good health. This sequence joins TRBV7-6 and TRBJ2-7; D could derive from TRBD1 or TRBD2 (6 bases each). The CDR3 sequence is CASSPGGRDVYEQYF. CDR3 coding DNA: TGTGCCAGCAGCCCCGGGGGCAGGGACGTCTACGAGCAGTACTTC.